A selection of T cell receptor beta chains follows, all from one sample in a study of graft-versus-host responses after intestinal transplantation. Sequencing used immunoSEQ multiplex PCR; TCRdb keeps in-frame clones, though not all of them. The sample includes around 110,000 clones, about nine tenths of them seen just once. Antigens of these TCRs are unknown. The material sequenced was unstimulated CD4+ T cells sorted from spleen or lymph node cells, taken before intestinal transplant. The receptors here all came from a human donor who received an intestinal transplant. Each CDR3 is given with its conserved first and last residue. Fields, in order: J gene, D gene, V gene, clone size, CDR3 protein, CDR3 DNA. The D gene is left open where the match is weak. Part of the rows lack a size; the others show once, few, many or a class for expanded clones.

>TRBJ2-7|TRBD1|TRBV5-8|-
CASSRTGPYEQYF
TGTGCCAGCAGCCGGACAGGCCCCTACGAGCAGTACTTC
>TRBJ1-2|-|TRBV19|-
CASSIAGYGYTF
TGTGCCAGTAGTATAGCAGGCTATGGCTACACCTTC
>TRBJ2-7|-|TRBV30|-
CAWGSTYEQYF
TGTGCCTGGGGCTCAACCTACGAGCAGTACTTC
>TRBJ2-1|TRBD1|TRBV19|-
CASSTGTGGNEQFF
TGTGCCAGTAGTACCGGGACAGGGGGCAATGAGCAGTTCTTC
>TRBJ1-2|-|TRBV20-1|-
CSASTGYGYTF
TGCAGTGCCAGTACAGGCTATGGCTACACCTTC
>TRBJ1-1|-|TRBV18|-
CASSPQGGQNTEAFF
TGTGCCAGCTCACCACAGGGAGGGCAAAACACTGAAGCTTTCTTT
>TRBJ2-3|-|TRBV4-1|-
CASSQVTTRGTDTQYF
TGCGCCAGCAGCCAAGTAACTACTAGAGGAACAGATACGCAGTATTTT
>TRBJ1-1|-|TRBV15|-
CATSREGVVGTEAFF
TGTGCCACCAGCAGGGAAGGGGTAGTAGGGACTGAAGCTTTCTTT
>TRBJ2-2|TRBD2|TRBV7-3|once
CASSPAGVEYTGELFF
TGTGCCAGCAGCCCGGCGGGAGTAGAATACACCGGGGAGCTGTTTTTT
>TRBJ1-2|-|TRBV19|-
CASSIGRQRFGYGYTF
TGTGCCAGTAGTATAGGAAGACAGAGGTTTGGCTATGGCTACACCTTC
>TRBJ2-3|-|TRBV29-1|-
CSVEDPIPYTDTQYF
TGCAGCGTTGAAGATCCGATCCCTTACACGGATACGCAGTATTTT
>TRBJ1-4|-|TRBV5-1|few
CASSLSGEKLFF
TGCGCCAGCAGCTTGAGCGGTGAAAAACTGTTTTTT
>TRBJ1-1|-|TRBV5-1|-
CASSLAGEQLGEAFF
TGCGCCAGCAGCTTGGCCGGGGAACAGCTTGGGGAAGCTTTCTTT
>TRBJ1-5|TRBD1|TRBV2|-
CASSRDRGRSGNQPQHF
TGTGCCAGCAGCCGGGACAGGGGGCGGTCAGGCAATCAGCCCCAGCATTTT
>TRBJ2-5|TRBD1|TRBV5-1|-
CASSSGQETGGETQYF
TGCGCCAGCAGCTCCGGCCAAGAGACAGGGGGGGAGACCCAGTACTTC